This is a list of T cell receptor beta chains from one sample in a study of T cell changes during pregnancy in multiple sclerosis. Measured with immunoSEQ multiplex PCR; TCRdb has only the in-frame clones, and not every one. The sample includes almost 50,000 clones, more than 85% of them seen just once. Sample: peripheral blood, taken after pregnancy. The receptors come from a female donor with multiple sclerosis, enrolled in a pregnancy study. Each CDR3 is given with its conserved first and last residue. Only some rows state a clone size, as once, few, many or a class for expanded clones.

abundance: once; v_gene: TRBV6-6; CDR3aa: CASMKGGGGGDTQYF
abundance: .; v_gene: TRBV7-2; CDR3aa: CASSSTGTQGDTQYF
abundance: .; v_gene: TRBV7-2; CDR3aa: CASSLVPGLGTDTQYF
abundance: .; v_gene: TRBV9; CDR3aa: CASSVGETGGSPLHF
abundance: .; v_gene: TRBV10-3; CDR3aa: CAISEGGGASETQYF
abundance: .; v_gene: TRBV20-1; CDR3aa: CSARGAGGLFF
abundance: .; v_gene: TRBV14; CDR3aa: CASSLRTDRNTEAFF
abundance: .; v_gene: TRBV2; CDR3aa: CASSAVGTAVSSGNTIYF
abundance: .; v_gene: TRBV6-1; CDR3aa: CASSEAQGGANVLTF
abundance: .; v_gene: TRBV2; CDR3aa: CASSWTGGNEKLFF
abundance: .; v_gene: TRBV25-1; CDR3aa: CASSDRANSPLHF
abundance: .; v_gene: TRBV9; CDR3aa: CASSGPTGGHNEQFF
abundance: .; v_gene: TRBV4-3; CDR3aa: CASSFREGDTQYF
abundance: .; v_gene: TRBV5-4; CDR3aa: CASGMNTEAFF
abundance: .; v_gene: TRBV7-2; CDR3aa: CASSLDGVESREQFF
abundance: .; v_gene: TRBV7-2; CDR3aa: CASSLSSSGVVGTQYF
abundance: .; v_gene: TRBV15; CDR3aa: CATRGGQGLYGYTF
abundance: .; v_gene: TRBV9; CDR3aa: CASSIRTGYTDTQYF
abundance: .; v_gene: TRBV14; CDR3aa: CASSQDLSQSYEQYF